Listed below are T cell receptor beta chains from one sample, sequenced in a study of CD8 T cells in Susac syndrome. Via MiXCR, TCRdb re-called the immunoSEQ multiplex PCR reads, giving one row per CDR3 protein. The table has some 120,000 distinct CDR3 sequences, nearly 95% seen once. The sample was CD4+ T cells from PBMCs. The receptors stem from a human donor in good health. The CDR3 runs from the conserved cysteine through the conserved F or W. Fields, in order: J gene, V gene, D gene, CDR3 DNA, CDR3 protein. The D gene is left open where the match is weak.

TRBJ2-7	TRBV2	TRBD2	TGTGCCAGCAGGGCGACTAGCGGTTCCTACGAGCAGTACTTC	CASRATSGSYEQYF
TRBJ2-3	TRBV5-8	NA	TGTGCCAGCAGCGGCCGGACAGATACGCAGTATTTT	CASSGRTDTQYF
TRBJ2-1	TRBV29-1	NA	TGCAGCGTTGAACGGCAGGGGTCTTACAATGAGCAGTTCTTC	CSVERQGSYNEQFF
TRBJ1-1	TRBV10-3	NA	TGTGCCATCAGTGAAATGGTGGGAGGGATCACTGAAGCTTTCTTT	CAISEMVGGITEAFF
TRBJ2-5	TRBV4-1	NA	TGCGCCAGCAGCCAAGATGGTGCAGGGCGAGAGACCCAGTACTTC	CASSQDGAGRETQYF
TRBJ1-1	TRBV7-9	NA	TGTGCCAGCAGCTTAGTTCGAGTGAACACTGAAGCTTTCTTT	CASSLVRVNTEAFF
TRBJ2-5	TRBV18	NA	TGTGCCAGCTCACCAGTGAAGGCGGGAGAGACCCAGTACTTC	CASSPVKAGETQYF
TRBJ1-5	TRBV6-1	NA	TGTGCCAGCAGTGCCCCGAGGGGGTATAGCAATCAGCCCCAGCATTTT	CASSAPRGYSNQPQHF
TRBJ2-3	TRBV28	NA	TGTGCCGGGTCTCGGGGAGGAAACGCAGATACGCAGTATTTT	CAGSRGGNADTQYF
TRBJ2-7	TRBV6-1	NA	TGTGCCAGCACCATGACAGTCTCCTACGAGCAGTACTTC	CASTMTVSYEQYF
TRBJ2-4	TRBV5-6	TRBD1	TGTGCCAGCAGCTTGGTGGGACAGGGCGCCAAAAACATTCAGTACTTC	CASSLVGQGAKNIQYF
TRBJ2-7	TRBV12-3/TRBV12-4	TRBD2	TGTGCCAGCGCCGGGACTAACTCCTACGAGCAGTACTTC	CASAGTNSYEQYF
TRBJ1-5	TRBV2	NA	TGTGCCAGCAGTGCGGGGGGTCCAAGACAGCCCCAGCATTTT	CASSAGGPRQPQHF